Listed below are T cell receptor beta chains from one sample, sequenced in a study of tumour-infiltrating T cells in Burkitt lymphoma. The protocol was immunoSEQ multiplex PCR, while the TCRdb copy is restricted to in-frame clones and leaves out a portion. The repertoire holds several thousand clones, with roughly two thirds as singletons. Sequencing was carried out using tumor tissue. The receptors were sampled from a human donor with diffuse large B-cell lymphoma. Each CDR3 is given with its conserved first and last residue. A D gene is named only where the DNA matches it firmly. Not every row has a clone size; where given, it reads once, few, many or a size class.

V: TRBV19
D: -
size: few
J: TRBJ1-6
CDR3: CASSIVGADSPLHF
DNA: TGTGCCAGTAGTATAGTAGGCGCGGATTCACCCCTCCACTTT

V: TRBV19
D: -
size: few
J: TRBJ2-3
CDR3: CASSIGGADTQYF
DNA: TGTGCCAGTAGTATCGGAGGGGCAGATACGCAGTATTTT

V: TRBV4-1
D: -
size: once
J: TRBJ2-1
CDR3: CASSQDYGNNEQFF
DNA: TGCGCCAGCAGCCAAGATTATGGAAACAATGAGCAGTTCTTC

V: TRBV5-4
D: TRBD2
size: -
J: TRBJ2-1
CDR3: CASSPGAGGYNEQFF
DNA: TGTGCCAGCAGCCCCGGAGCGGGGGGGTACAATGAGCAGTTCTTC

V: TRBV18
D: TRBD1
size: few
J: TRBJ1-2
CDR3: CASSLTGDGYTF
DNA: TGTGCCAGCTCGCTTACAGGGGATGGCTACACCTTC

V: TRBV5-4
D: -
size: -
J: TRBJ2-5
CDR3: CASSLSSAPETQYF
DNA: TGTGCCAGCAGCTTGTCTTCCGCCCCAGAGACCCAGTACTTC

V: TRBV7-9
D: TRBD1
size: few
J: TRBJ2-3
CDR3: CASSSAFMTGGLRDTQYF
DNA: TGTGCCAGCAGCTCGGCCTTTATGACAGGGGGCTTAAGAGATACGCAGTATTTT

V: TRBV5-1
D: TRBD1
size: -
J: TRBJ2-7
CDR3: CASSLWGTGIDQQYF
DNA: TGCGCCAGCAGCTTGTGGGGGACAGGGATCGACCAGCAGTACTTC

V: TRBV7-3
D: -
size: -
J: TRBJ2-2
CDR3: CASSWTALTGELFF
DNA: TGTGCCAGCAGCTGGACGGCACTCACCGGGGAGCTGTTTTTT

V: TRBV19
D: TRBD1
size: -
J: TRBJ2-3
CDR3: CASRDRGTDTQYF
DNA: TGTGCCAGTAGGGACAGGGGAACAGATACGCAGTATTTT

V: TRBV15
D: -
size: -
J: TRBJ2-5
CDR3: CATSRSQGWQTQYF
DNA: TGTGCCACCAGCAGATCGCAGGGCTGGCAGACCCAGTACTTC

V: TRBV2
D: -
size: -
J: TRBJ1-4
CDR3: CASSPIPGTEIDKLFF
DNA: TGTGCCAGCAGTCCCATCCCGGGCACCGAGATCGATAAACTGTTTTTT

V: TRBV1
D: -
size: few
J: TRBJ1-1
CDR3: CTSSQRPQTGPLVGTEAFF
DNA: TGCACCAGCAGCCAGCGTCCACAGACAGGGCCGTTAGTGGGGACTGAAGCTTTCTTT

V: TRBV6-5
D: -
size: -
J: TRBJ1-2
CDR3: CASSYTSLRGGGYTF
DNA: TGTGCCAGCAGTTACACCTCCCTCAGGGGTGGAGGCTACACCTTC

V: TRBV4-3
D: -
size: once
J: TRBJ2-3
CDR3: CASSQEGWEAQYF
DNA: TGCGCCAGCAGCCAAGAGGGATGGGAGGCGCAGTATTTT

V: TRBV19
D: -
size: few
J: TRBJ1-2
CDR3: CASSPRGGRIYGYTF
DNA: TGTGCCAGTAGTCCACGGGGGGGGAGGATCTATGGCTACACCTTC

V: TRBV2
D: -
size: -
J: TRBJ1-6
CDR3: CASSGQDNSPLHF
DNA: TGTGCCAGCAGTGGCCAGGACAATTCACCCCTCCACTTT

V: TRBV6-5
D: -
size: -
J: TRBJ2-7
CDR3: CASSYGVNEQYF
DNA: TGTGCCAGCAGTTACGGGGTAAACGAGCAGTACTTC

V: TRBV7-9
D: -
size: few
J: TRBJ1-3
CDR3: CASSFGAASSGNTIYF
DNA: TGTGCCAGCAGCTTCGGGGCCGCAAGCTCTGGAAACACCATATATTTT

V: TRBV5-6
D: -
size: -
J: TRBJ1-2
CDR3: CASSLIQAEGYTF
DNA: TGTGCCAGCAGCTTGATACAGGCGGAAGGCTACACCTTC

V: TRBV11-2
D: -
size: -
J: TRBJ1-1
CDR3: CASSFGGGTEAFF
DNA: TGTGCCAGCAGCTTCGGAGGGGGCACTGAAGCTTTCTTT

V: TRBV6-6
D: -
size: -
J: TRBJ1-4
CDR3: CASSPGTRSEKLFF
DNA: TGTGCCAGCAGCCCCGGGACCCGCTCGGAAAAACTGTTTTTT

V: TRBV27
D: -
size: few
J: TRBJ2-1
CDR3: CASNKQDLSYNEQFF
DNA: TGTGCCAGCAATAAACAAGACCTCTCCTACAATGAGCAGTTCTTC

V: TRBV9
D: -
size: -
J: TRBJ2-7
CDR3: CASSVAGASYEQYF
DNA: TGTGCCAGCAGCGTAGCTGGGGCGAGCTACGAGCAGTACTTC

V: TRBV7-2
D: -
size: -
J: TRBJ1-2
CDR3: CASSFMAGGYTF
DNA: TGTGCCAGCAGCTTCATGGCGGGCGGCTACACCTTC

V: TRBV5-1
D: TRBD1
size: -
J: TRBJ1-2
CDR3: CASRGQGENYGYTF
DNA: TGCGCCAGCAGGGGACAGGGCGAGAACTATGGCTACACCTTC

V: TRBV4-1
D: -
size: -
J: TRBJ1-4
CDR3: CASSQQGFNEKLFF
DNA: TGCGCCAGCAGCCAACAGGGGTTTAATGAAAAACTGTTTTTT

V: TRBV9
D: -
size: -
J: TRBJ2-2
CDR3: CASSVAVGDTEELFF
DNA: TGTGCCAGCAGCGTAGCCGTTGGAGACACCGAGGAGCTGTTTTTT

V: TRBV5-6
D: -
size: -
J: TRBJ2-3
CDR3: CASSFSTLNTDTQYF
DNA: TGTGCCAGCAGCTTTAGTACCCTAAACACAGATACGCAGTATTTT

V: TRBV7-9
D: -
size: -
J: TRBJ2-7
CDR3: CASSFSGEQYF
DNA: TGTGCCAGCAGCTTTTCGGGCGAGCAGTACTTC

V: TRBV7-3
D: -
size: -
J: TRBJ2-1
CDR3: CASSLIHSNEQFF
DNA: TGTGCCAGCAGCTTAATCCATAGCAATGAGCAGTTCTTC

V: TRBV4-2
D: TRBD1
size: -
J: TRBJ1-2
CDR3: CASNLNRGDYGYTF
DNA: TGTGCCAGCAACCTAAACAGGGGGGACTATGGCTACACCTTC

V: TRBV27
D: TRBD1
size: -
J: TRBJ1-1
CDR3: CASSWTGSLNTEAFF
DNA: TGTGCCAGCAGTTGGACAGGTTCCCTGAACACTGAAGCTTTCTTT

V: TRBV6-1
D: TRBD1
size: -
J: TRBJ1-5
CDR3: CASSYRGLEPQHF
DNA: TGTGCCAGCAGCTACAGGGGGCTAGAGCCCCAGCATTTT

V: TRBV2
D: -
size: -
J: TRBJ2-2
CDR3: CASSVSHAGELFF
DNA: TGTGCCAGCAGTGTCTCCCACGCCGGGGAGCTGTTTTTT

V: TRBV7-2
D: -
size: few
J: TRBJ1-1
CDR3: CASSFGQWNTEAFF
DNA: TGTGCCAGCAGCTTCGGGCAGTGGAACACTGAAGCTTTCTTT

V: TRBV5-1
D: -
size: -
J: TRBJ1-4
CDR3: CASSSPTGEDEKLFF
DNA: TGCGCCAGCAGCTCTCCAACGGGAGAGGATGAAAAACTGTTTTTT

V: TRBV5-1
D: TRBD1
size: few
J: TRBJ1-2
CDR3: CASSPGTGVVNYGYTF
DNA: TGCGCCAGCAGCCCTGGGACAGGGGTGGTGAACTATGGCTACACCTTC

V: TRBV4-2
D: -
size: few
J: TRBJ2-3
CDR3: CASSQEQGTSTDTQYF
DNA: TGTGCCAGCAGCCAAGAGCAGGGAACTAGCACAGATACGCAGTATTTT

V: TRBV29-1
D: -
size: -
J: TRBJ1-1
CDR3: CSAGDKLNTEAFF
DNA: TGCAGCGCAGGGGACAAGCTGAACACTGAAGCTTTCTTT

V: TRBV10-2
D: TRBD2
size: -
J: TRBJ2-5
CDR3: CASSVDSGGQETQYF
DNA: TGCGCCAGCAGTGTTGATAGCGGGGGGCAAGAGACCCAGTACTTC

V: TRBV9
D: TRBD1
size: once
J: TRBJ1-2
CDR3: CASSVGQGGVGYTF
DNA: TGTGCCAGCAGCGTGGGACAGGGGGGGGTGGGCTACACCTTC

V: TRBV5-1
D: TRBD1
size: -
J: TRBJ2-5
CDR3: CASSSRTGGWEETQYF
DNA: TGCGCCAGCAGCTCCCGGACAGGGGGCTGGGAAGAGACCCAGTACTTC

V: TRBV29-1
D: -
size: once
J: TRBJ1-2
CDR3: CSVASLGNYGYTF
DNA: TGCAGCGTTGCGAGTCTGGGTAACTATGGCTACACCTTC

V: TRBV6-1
D: -
size: few
J: TRBJ1-5
CDR3: CASSEREWRWPQHF
DNA: TGTGCCAGCAGTGAAAGGGAGTGGCGGTGGCCCCAGCATTTT

V: TRBV10-3
D: -
size: -
J: TRBJ2-4
CDR3: CAISDFEGARTKNIQYF
DNA: TGTGCCATCAGTGATTTTGAGGGTGCGAGGACCAAAAACATTCAGTACTTC

V: TRBV5-1
D: -
size: -
J: TRBJ1-1
CDR3: CASRHGDRNTEAFF
DNA: TGCGCCAGCAGGCACGGGGATCGGAACACTGAAGCTTTCTTT

V: TRBV19
D: -
size: -
J: TRBJ1-4
CDR3: CASSTAGEKLFF
DNA: TGTGCCAGTAGTACTGCAGGAGAAAAACTGTTTTTT

V: TRBV4-3
D: -
size: -
J: TRBJ2-1
CDR3: CASSQDLGENEQFF
DNA: TGCGCCAGCAGCCAAGATCTTGGAGAAAATGAGCAGTTCTTC

V: TRBV7-2
D: -
size: -
J: TRBJ2-3
CDR3: CASSPQRISTDTQYF
DNA: TGTGCCAGCAGCCCCCAGCGGATCAGCACAGATACGCAGTATTTT

V: TRBV27
D: -
size: -
J: TRBJ1-1
CDR3: CASSLYPRGAEAFF
DNA: TGTGCCAGCAGTTTATATCCTCGGGGGGCTGAAGCTTTCTTT

V: TRBV19
D: TRBD1
size: -
J: TRBJ2-1
CDR3: CASSIKRGPNEQFF
DNA: TGTGCCAGTAGTATAAAAAGGGGGCCCAATGAGCAGTTCTTC

V: TRBV12-5
D: -
size: -
J: TRBJ1-5
CDR3: CASGGPGRGYQPQHF
DNA: TGTGCTAGTGGGGGCCCGGGCAGGGGTTATCAGCCCCAGCATTTT

V: TRBV21-1
D: -
size: -
J: TRBJ1-1
CDR3: CASTKPPGPNTEAFF
DNA: TGTGCCAGCACCAAACCCCCAGGGCCGAACACTGAAGCTTTCTTT

V: TRBV5-5
D: TRBD1
size: -
J: TRBJ2-1
CDR3: CASSLWWDRQFF
DNA: TGTGCCAGCAGCTTGTGGTGGGACAGGCAGTTCTTC

V: TRBV5-1
D: -
size: -
J: TRBJ2-4
CDR3: CASSLTGEGIQYF
DNA: TGCGCCAGCAGCTTAACAGGAGAGGGCATTCAGTACTTC

V: TRBV5-1
D: TRBD2
size: -
J: TRBJ2-2
CDR3: CASSLFGGGTNTGELFF
DNA: TGCGCCAGCAGCTTGTTTGGCGGGGGGACGAACACCGGGGAGCTGTTTTTT

V: TRBV5-5
D: -
size: -
J: TRBJ1-2
CDR3: CASSWDNLSGYTF
DNA: TGTGCCAGCAGCTGGGACAACCTATCTGGCTACACCTTC

V: TRBV19
D: -
size: few
J: TRBJ1-6
CDR3: CASSMSVPFNSPLHF
DNA: TGTGCCAGTAGTATGTCAGTACCGTTTAATTCACCCCTCCACTTT